This passage covers 22 T cell receptor beta chains from one sample sequenced in a study of T cell responses to AZD1222 COVID-19 vaccine. TCRdb keeps only in-frame clones here, not all; method: immunoSEQ multiplex PCR. The table records approximately 170,000 clones, around nine tenths of them present only once. The source material was peripheral blood, sampled 28 days after the second AZD1222 dose. These receptors were taken from an adult who received the AZD1222 COVID-19 vaccine.

In regard to this clone: The sample holds other DNA sequences that translate to the same CDR3. The gene calls are TRBV3-1 (or the pseudogene TRBV3-2) and TRBJ1-1; D is uncertain. This CDR3 is built from 15 residues. The germline V and J ends were trimmed by 0 bases and 1 base, with 9 bases remaining between them. The germline CDR1 and CDR2 sequences are LGHDT and YNNKEL (reference sequence). CDR3 in DNA: TGTGCCAGCAGCCAAGATATCGGATGGAACACTGAAGCTTTCTTT. Amino acid sequence: CASSQDIGWNTEAFF.

The rearrangement uses TRBV10-2 and TRBJ1-2; 7 positions match TRBD1. CDR1 and CDR2 (germline): WSHSY, SAAADI. Trimming took 5 bases from V and 13 from J; bases not matched to a gene: 10. The CDR3 runs 12 residues. The CDR3 DNA reads TGCGCCAGCAGTATCCAGGGGGAAGTGTCCACCTTC. Its translation is CASSIQGEVSTF.

The chain employs TRBV5-1 and TRBJ2-3; D may be TRBD2 (5 bases). V lost 4 bases and J lost 6, with 9 bases in between. This CDR3 contains 12 residues. Looked up from germline, CDR1 is SGHRS and CDR2 is YFSETQ. CDR3 loop: CASSPTGDTQYF. DNA for the CDR3: TGCGCCAGCAGCCCCACGGGGGATACGCAGTATTTT.

The V gene is TRBV6-1, the J gene TRBJ2-3; 8 bases line up with TRBD2. The CDR3 loop spans 14 amino acids. V trimming: 3 bases; J trimming: 6 bases; junction bases outside the gene matches: 5. Germline V gene lookup returns CDR1 MNHNS and CDR2 SASEGT. In DNA, the CDR3 is TGTGCCAGCAGTGATTCGGGGGGGCTTGATACGCAGTATTTT. As protein: CASSDSGGLDTQYF.

This chain joins TRBV6-2 or TRBV6-3 and TRBJ2-3, with D maybe TRBD1 (7 bases). The V end was cut by 4 bases, the J end by 3 bases, with 17 bases between. The CDR3 length is 16 residues. Looked up from germline, CDR1 is MNHEY and CDR2 is SVGEGT. Written as DNA, the CDR3 is TGTGCCAGCAGTTTACTGGAGGGGGCAGGGACAGATACGCAGTATTTT. Translation: CASSLLEGAGTDTQYF.

This chain uses TRBV6-2 or TRBV6-3 with TRBJ2-7, with a weak D call TRBD1 (6 bases). Trimming left V 5 bases short and J 0 bases short, with 20 bases between. The CDR3 contains 17 residues. Germline lookup yields CDR1 MNHEY and CDR2 SVGEGT. The CDR3 loop is CASSPDRRLYSSYEQYF. CDR3 sequence (DNA): TGTGCCAGCAGTCCGGACAGAAGACTTTATAGCTCCTACGAGCAGTACTTC.

This clone was seen a few times. This chain uses TRBV3-1 (or the pseudogene TRBV3-2) with TRBJ1-1; TRBD1 is a possible D gene (6 bases). CDR1 is LGHDT, CDR2 YNNKEL, per germline (reference sequence). This CDR3 has 14 amino acids. Trimming took off 1 base at V and 3 bases at J, with 9 bases between the two ends. The CDR3: CASSQVGGDTEAFF. The CDR3, as DNA: TGTGCCAGCAGCCAAGTAGGGGGAGACACTGAAGCTTTCTTT.

A few counts support this clone. V and J are TRBV12-2 and TRBJ1-5; the table's TRBD1 call for D was not verified on the DNA. TRBV12-2 is flagged as a pseudogene. The length of the CDR3 is 19 residues. The chain's CDR3 is CASRLPRDSGLGTDQPQHF. CDR3 nucleotide sequence: TGTGCAAGTCGCTTACCGCGGGACAGTGGTTTGGGGACAGATCAGCCCCAGCATTTT.

This rearrangement joins TRBV4-1 to TRBJ2-5, with TRBD2 as a possible D gene (7 bases). Trimming left V 2 bases short and J 3 bases short, with 19 bases between. Germline CDR1 MGHRA, CDR2 YSYEKL. The CDR3 totals 17 residues. The CDR3 DNA reads TGCGCCAGCAGCCAACCTTCCGGGCGGGGGCTTGAAGAGACCCAGTACTTC. Translating it yields CASSQPSGRGLEETQYF.

The chain carries TRBV7-8 and TRBJ1-2; TRBD1 matches 10 bases. The junction had 8 bases not matched to a gene; V was cut back by 4 bases and J by 6 bases. The length of the CDR3 is 15 residues. Germline V gives CDR1 SGHVS, CDR2 FQNEAQ. This CDR3 reads CASSSTGTGAHGYTF. CDR3 DNA sequence: TGTGCCAGCAGCTCCACCGGGACAGGGGCCCATGGCTACACCTTC.

The gene calls are TRBV6-2 or TRBV6-3 and TRBJ1-2, with D uncertain. Germline V CDR1 and CDR2: MNHEY, SVGEGT. V lost 7 bases and J lost 2, with 14 bases in between. This CDR3 contains 14 residues. The CDR3 coding sequence is TGTGCCAGCACCCCGGGGTACGACAACTATGGCTACACCTTC. This encodes CASTPGYDNYGYTF.

V and J are TRBV5-1 and TRBJ1-1, with D possibly being TRBD1 (5 bases). This CDR3 has 17 amino acids. Germline CDR1 is SGHRS and CDR2 is YFSETQ. V was pared by 2 bases and J by 3 bases, with 20 bases between. CDR3 nucleotide sequence: TGCGCCAGCAGCTTCACCGACCTGACAGTGTCGGACACTGAAGCTTTCTTT. Translated, it gives CASSFTDLTVSDTEAFF.

The rearrangement links TRBV27 to TRBJ1-6; TRBD1 matches at 9 bases. CDR1 and CDR2 from the germline V gene are MNHEY and SMNVEV (reference sequence). The CDR3 is 17 residues long. V lost 6 bases, J lost 9 bases, and 15 bases stayed unmatched. The CDR3 loop is CASSNPTGGTSVSPLHF. Written as DNA, the CDR3 is TGTGCCAGCAGCAACCCTACAGGGGGCACTTCGGTTTCACCCCTCCACTTT.

J is TRBJ2-1 and V is TRBV24-1, with D perhaps matching TRBD1 (5 bases). From germline, CDR1 is KGHDR and CDR2 SFDVKD. Between the trimmed V and J ends, which lost 4 bases and 8 bases, there was a span of 23 bases. CDR3 length: 17 residues. CDR3 coding DNA: TGTGCCACCAGTGACCGAGGCGCAGGGATGGGGTCCCATGAGCAGTTCTTC. This codes for CATSDRGAGMGSHEQFF.

This chain joins TRBV27 and TRBJ1-6, with D maybe TRBD1 (5 bases). The CDR3 covers 14 residues. The V and J ends lost 3 bases and 10 bases respectively, with 13 bases between them. Germline CDR1 reads MNHEY; CDR2 reads SMNVEV (reference sequence). The CDR3, as DNA: TGTGCCAGCAGTTTCCAGGGCGTTGGATCACCCCTCCACTTT. It yields the protein CASSFQGVGSPLHF.

J is TRBJ2-7 and V is TRBV11-2; 7 nucleotides match TRBD1. Germline values: CDR1 SGHAT, CDR2 FQNNGV. After removal of 5 bases from V and 2 bases from J, the junction contained 6 bases not matched to a gene. This CDR3 has 14 residues. The DNA of the CDR3 is TGTGCCAGCAGCACTACCGGGACAGCCTACGAGCAGTACTTC. Amino acid sequence: CASSTTGTAYEQYF.

This chain connects TRBV4-1 to TRBJ2-1; 8 nucleotides agree with TRBD2. With 4 bases clipped from V and 10 bases from J, the junction kept 15 bases outside the gene matches. Looked up from germline, CDR1 is MGHRA and CDR2 is YSYEKL. This CDR3 contains 16 residues. CDR3 in amino acids: CASSLPGRSGGGEQFF. In DNA, the CDR3 is TGCGCCAGCAGCCTCCCAGGGAGGAGCGGGGGAGGGGAGCAGTTCTTC.

The rearrangement links TRBV2 to TRBJ2-1; 12 positions agree with TRBD2. Trimming at V came to 3 bases and at J to 4 bases, leaving 16 bases not matched to a gene. The CDR3 has 20 residues. CDR1 SNHLY and CDR2 FYNNEI come from the germline V gene. The CDR3 DNA sequence: TGTGCCAGCAGTGATGTTCTCGGTTCGTCGACTAGCGGGAGATACAATGAGCAGTTCTTC. It encodes CASSDVLGSSTSGRYNEQFF.

This clone was counted between two and nine times. The gene calls are TRBV30 and TRBJ1-4; 7 bases fit TRBD1. The CDR3 is 15 amino acids. In germline, CDR1 is GTSNPN, CDR2 SVGIG (reference sequence). V dropped 0 bases and J dropped 6; count of bases not matched to a gene: 7. The CDR3 sequence: CAWSVDREDHEKLFF. CDR3 DNA: TGTGCCTGGAGTGTTGACAGGGAAGACCATGAAAAACTGTTTTTT.

This clone was picked up one time. V usage is TRBV29-1 and J usage is TRBJ2-7, with D hard to call. The CDR3 length is 13 residues. V shed 3 bases and J shed 4 bases, with 13 bases lying between them. CDR1 is SQVTM and CDR2 is ANQGSEA in the germline V gene. The CDR3 sequence is CSVEAPGLYEQYF. The CDR3 region has the DNA TGCAGCGTTGAGGCGCCGGGTCTTTACGAGCAGTACTTC.

The chain recombines TRBV21-1 with TRBJ2-1; the table's D call, TRBD1, has no DNA check behind it. TRBV21-1 is a pseudogene locus. The CDR3 sequence is 17 residues long. The CDR3 DNA follows: TGTGCCAGCAGCAAAGCGGATCCAGGGGTCCCCCACAATGAGCAGTTCTTC. Translation: CASSKADPGVPHNEQFF.

The chain links TRBV5-1 to TRBJ2-3, with 10 nucleotides matching TRBD2. The CDR3 extends over 17 amino acids. The junction had 6 bases not matched to a gene; V was cut back by 0 bases and J by 2 bases. From germline, CDR1 is SGHRS and CDR2 YFSETQ. CDR3 nucleotide sequence: TGCGCCAGCAGCTTGGGAACTAGCGGGGCTTTCACAGATACGCAGTATTTT. Translating it yields CASSLGTSGAFTDTQYF.